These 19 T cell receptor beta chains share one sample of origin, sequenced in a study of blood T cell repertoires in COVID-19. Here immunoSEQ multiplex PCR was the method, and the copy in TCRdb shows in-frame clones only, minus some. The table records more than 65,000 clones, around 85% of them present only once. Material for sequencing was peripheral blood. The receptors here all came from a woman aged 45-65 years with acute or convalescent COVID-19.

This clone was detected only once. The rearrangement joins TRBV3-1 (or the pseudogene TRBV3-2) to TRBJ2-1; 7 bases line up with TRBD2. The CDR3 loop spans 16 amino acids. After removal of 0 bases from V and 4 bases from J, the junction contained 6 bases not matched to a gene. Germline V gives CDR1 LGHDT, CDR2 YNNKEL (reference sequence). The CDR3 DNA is TGTGCCAGCAGCCAAGAAGAGGGAGGGCCTTACAATGAGCAGTTCTTC. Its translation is CASSQEEGGPYNEQFF.

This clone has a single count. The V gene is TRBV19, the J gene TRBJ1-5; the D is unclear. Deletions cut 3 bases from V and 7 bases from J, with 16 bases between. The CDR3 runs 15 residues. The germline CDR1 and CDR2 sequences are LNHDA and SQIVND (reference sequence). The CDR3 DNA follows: TGTGCCAGTAGTATGGGGAGTCCTCTGGGACAGCCCCAGCATTTT. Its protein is CASSMGSPLGQPQHF.

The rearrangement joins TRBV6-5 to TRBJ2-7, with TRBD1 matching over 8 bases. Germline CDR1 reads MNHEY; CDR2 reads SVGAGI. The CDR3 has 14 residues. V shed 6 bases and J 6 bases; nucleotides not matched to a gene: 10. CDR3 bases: TGTGCCAGCAGAGAGACAGGGGCGTCAGGCGAGCAGTACTTC. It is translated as CASRETGASGEQYF.

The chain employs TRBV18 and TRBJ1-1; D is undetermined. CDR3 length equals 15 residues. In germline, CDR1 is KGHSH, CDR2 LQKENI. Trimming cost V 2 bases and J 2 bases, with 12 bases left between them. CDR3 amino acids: CASSPVSQVNTEAFF. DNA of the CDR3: TGTGCCAGCTCACCAGTTTCCCAGGTAAACACTGAAGCTTTCTTT.

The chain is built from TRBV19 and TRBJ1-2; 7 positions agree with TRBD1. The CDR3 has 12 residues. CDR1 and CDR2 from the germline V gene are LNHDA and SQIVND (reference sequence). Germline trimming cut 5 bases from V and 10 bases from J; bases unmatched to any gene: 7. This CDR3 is CASSEQGRSYTF. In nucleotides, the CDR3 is TGTGCCAGTAGTGAACAGGGGCGATCCTACACCTTC. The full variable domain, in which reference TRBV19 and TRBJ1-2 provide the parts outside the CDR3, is DGGITQSPKYLFRKEGQNVTLSCEQNLNHDAMYWYRQDPGQGLRLIYYSQIVNDFQKGDIAEGYSVSREKKESFPLTVTSAQKNPTAFYLCASSEQGRSYTFGSGTRLTVV.

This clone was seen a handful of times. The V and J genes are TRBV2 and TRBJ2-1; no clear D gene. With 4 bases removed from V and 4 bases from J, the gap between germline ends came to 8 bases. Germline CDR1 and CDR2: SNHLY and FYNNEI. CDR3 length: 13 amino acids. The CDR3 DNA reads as TGTGCCAGCAGTGGGTGGGCTTACAATGAGCAGTTCTTC. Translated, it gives CASSGWAYNEQFF.

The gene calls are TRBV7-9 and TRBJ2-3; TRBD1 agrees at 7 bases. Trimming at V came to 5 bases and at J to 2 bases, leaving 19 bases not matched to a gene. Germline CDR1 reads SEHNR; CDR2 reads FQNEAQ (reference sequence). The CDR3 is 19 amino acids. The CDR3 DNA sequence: TGTGCCAGCAGCCTAAACATGGTTTTTGGGACAGCGAACACAGATACGCAGTATTTT. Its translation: CASSLNMVFGTANTDTQYF.

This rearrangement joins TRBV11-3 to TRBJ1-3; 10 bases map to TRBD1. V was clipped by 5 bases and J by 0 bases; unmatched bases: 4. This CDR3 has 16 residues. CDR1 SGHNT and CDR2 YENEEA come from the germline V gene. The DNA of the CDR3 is TGTGCCAGCAGCCCAGGGACAGGGGCCTCTGGAAACACCATATATTTT. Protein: CASSPGTGASGNTIYF.

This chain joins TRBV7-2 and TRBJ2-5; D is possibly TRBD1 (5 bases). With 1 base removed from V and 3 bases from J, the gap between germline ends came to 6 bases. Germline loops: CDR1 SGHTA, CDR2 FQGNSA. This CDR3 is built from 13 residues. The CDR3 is CASSLVREETQYF. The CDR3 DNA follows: TGTGCCAGCAGCTTAGTCAGGGAAGAGACCCAGTACTTC.

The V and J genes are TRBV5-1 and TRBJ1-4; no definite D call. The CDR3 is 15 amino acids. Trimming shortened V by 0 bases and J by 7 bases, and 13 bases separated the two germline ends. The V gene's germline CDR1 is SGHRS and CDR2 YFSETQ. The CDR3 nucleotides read TGCGCCAGCAGCTTGGGTGGGAGCCGGGGTGAAAAACTGTTTTTT. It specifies CASSLGGSRGEKLFF.

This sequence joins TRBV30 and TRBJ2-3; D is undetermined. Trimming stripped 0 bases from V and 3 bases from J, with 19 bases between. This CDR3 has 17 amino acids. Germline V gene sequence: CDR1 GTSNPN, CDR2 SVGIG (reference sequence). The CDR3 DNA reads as TGTGCCTGGAGTGTAATACTGGGCCCCTACCCAACAGATACGCAGTATTTT. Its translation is CAWSVILGPYPTDTQYF.

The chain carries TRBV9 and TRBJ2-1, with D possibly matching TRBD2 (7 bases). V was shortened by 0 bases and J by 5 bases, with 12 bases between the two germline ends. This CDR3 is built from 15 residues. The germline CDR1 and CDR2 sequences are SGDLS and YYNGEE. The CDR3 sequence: CASSVVGGPNNEQFF. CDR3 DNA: TGTGCCAGCAGCGTAGTCGGGGGGCCGAACAATGAGCAGTTCTTC.

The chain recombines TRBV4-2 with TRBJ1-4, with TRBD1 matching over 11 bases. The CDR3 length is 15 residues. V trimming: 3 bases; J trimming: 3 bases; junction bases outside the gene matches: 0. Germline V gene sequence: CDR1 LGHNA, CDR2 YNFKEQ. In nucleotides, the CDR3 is TGTGCCAGCAGCCAGGGACAGGGGGCTAATGAAAAACTGTTTTTT. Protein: CASSQGQGANEKLFF.

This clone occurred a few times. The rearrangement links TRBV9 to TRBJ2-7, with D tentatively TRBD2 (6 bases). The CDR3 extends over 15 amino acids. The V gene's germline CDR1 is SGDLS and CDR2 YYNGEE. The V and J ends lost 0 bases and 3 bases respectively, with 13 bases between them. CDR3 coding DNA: TGTGCCAGCAGCGTAGCCCCGGGAGAATACTACGAGCAGTACTTC. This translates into CASSVAPGEYYEQYF.

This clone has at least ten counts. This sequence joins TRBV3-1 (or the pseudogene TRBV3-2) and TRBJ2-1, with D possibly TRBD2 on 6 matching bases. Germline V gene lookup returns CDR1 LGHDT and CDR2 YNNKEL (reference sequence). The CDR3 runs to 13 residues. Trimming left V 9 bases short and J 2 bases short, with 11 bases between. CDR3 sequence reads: CASRDSAYNEQFF. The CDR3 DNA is TGTGCCAGTCGGGACTCCGCCTACAATGAGCAGTTCTTC.

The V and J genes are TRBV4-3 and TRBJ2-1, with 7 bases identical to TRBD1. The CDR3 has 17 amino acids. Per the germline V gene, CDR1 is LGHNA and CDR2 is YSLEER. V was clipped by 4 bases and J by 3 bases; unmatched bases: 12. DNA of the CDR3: TGCGCCAGCAGCCGAGGGCAGGGGGACCCTGGCTACAATGAGCAGTTCTTC. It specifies CASSRGQGDPGYNEQFF.

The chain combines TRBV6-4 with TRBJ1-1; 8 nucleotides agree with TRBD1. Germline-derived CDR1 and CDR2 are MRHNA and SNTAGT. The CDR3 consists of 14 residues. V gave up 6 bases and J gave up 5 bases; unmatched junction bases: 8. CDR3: CASRVTGGGTEAFF. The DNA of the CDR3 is TGTGCCAGCAGGGTTACAGGGGGAGGAACTGAAGCTTTCTTT.

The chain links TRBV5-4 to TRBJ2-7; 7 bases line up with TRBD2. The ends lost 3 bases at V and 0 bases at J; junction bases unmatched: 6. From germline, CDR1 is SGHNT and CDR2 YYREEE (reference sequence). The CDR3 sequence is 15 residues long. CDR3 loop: CASSSGGLSSYEQYF. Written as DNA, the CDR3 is TGTGCCAGCAGCTCGGGAGGACTGAGCTCCTACGAGCAGTACTTC.

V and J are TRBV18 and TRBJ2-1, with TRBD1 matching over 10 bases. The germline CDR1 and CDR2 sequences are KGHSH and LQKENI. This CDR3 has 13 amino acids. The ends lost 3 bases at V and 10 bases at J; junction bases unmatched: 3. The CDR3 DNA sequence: TGTGCCAGCTCACCCCAGGACAGGGGGGAGCAGTTCTTC. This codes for CASSPQDRGEQFF.